This T cell receptor (beta chain) was obtained from a study of neurological immune-mediated disorders. Whole-study results and caveats: Falling below healthy controls, multiple sclerosis showed the least TCR clonal expansion, while HTLV-1-associated myelopathy showed the most.

V trimming: 4 bases; J trimming: 6 bases; junction bases outside the gene matches: 10. Germline-derived CDR1 and CDR2 are SGHRS and YFSETQ. This CDR3 region has 14 residues. This clonotype was detected only a few times. What it binds is not known. TCRdb recomputed calls from the 5' RACE reads with MiXCR, one row per CDR3 protein. The sample lists around 70,000 distinct CDR3 sequences; approximately 5% were seen once. The receptor's source is a woman between 65 and 79 years old with multiple sclerosis. The sequenced sample was PBMCs. The V gene is TRBV5-1, the J gene TRBJ2-7, with 7 nucleotides matching TRBD2. CDR3 sequence reads: CASSTGDYSPEQYF. The CDR3 DNA reads TGCGCCAGCAGCACCGGGGACTACTCTCCCGAGCAGTACTTC.